The 23 T cell receptor beta chains below all came from one sample that was sequenced in a study of T cell changes during pregnancy in multiple sclerosis. Profiled with immunoSEQ multiplex PCR; TCRdb holds only in-frame clones, not every one. The sample comprises fewer than 95,000 clones, about 94% of which are singletons, and 2% to 2.5% rests with the top ten. Sequencing was performed on peripheral blood, taken in the third trimester of pregnancy. All receptors come from a female donor with multiple sclerosis, enrolled in a pregnancy study.

The chain has TRBV9 and TRBJ2-6; D gene uncertain. CDR3 length: 13 amino acids. CDR1 is SGDLS and CDR2 is YYNGEE in the germline V gene. V dropped 5 bases and J dropped 1 base, with 4 bases sitting between them. Here the CDR3 reads CASSASGANVLTF. The DNA for the CDR3 is TGTGCCAGCAGTGCGTCTGGGGCCAACGTCCTGACTTTC.

This chain links TRBV19 with TRBJ1-5; D is undetermined. Trimming cost V 4 bases and J 5 bases, with 6 bases left between them. The CDR3 runs to 12 residues. Germline CDR1 is LNHDA and CDR2 is SQIVND (reference sequence). The CDR3 coding sequence is TGTGCCAGTAGTACGGGGTATCAGCCCCAGCATTTT. It encodes CASSTGYQPQHF.

This sequence joins TRBV28 and TRBJ2-1; 10 nucleotides line up with TRBD2. The V segment lost 5 bases and the J segment 4 bases; nucleotides outside the gene matches: 5. Germline lookup yields CDR1 MDHEN and CDR2 SYDVKM. CDR3 length: 15 residues. In nucleotides, the CDR3 is TGTGCCAGCAGTCCGGGACTAGCGAATTACAATGAGCAGTTCTTC. This encodes CASSPGLANYNEQFF.

V is TRBV28 and J is TRBJ1-1; perhaps TRBD1 as D (5 bases). CDR1 and CDR2 (germline): MDHEN, SYDVKM. The ends were cut back, 2 bases at V and 11 bases at J, with 12 bases in the middle. CDR3 length: 12 amino acids. The CDR3 is CASSLGGRDAFF. CDR3 bases: TGTGCCAGCAGTTTAGGGGGGAGGGACGCTTTCTTT.

The rearrangement joins TRBV19 to TRBJ1-2; no clear D gene. There are 13 residues in the CDR3. V was cut by 9 bases and J by 0 bases, with 11 bases left in between. Germline V lookup: CDR1 LNHDA, CDR2 SQIVND (reference sequence). Here the CDR3 DNA reads TGTGCCAGCCAGCCAGGTTCTAACTATGGCTACACCTTC. Translating it yields CASQPGSNYGYTF.

This rearrangement joins TRBV21-1 to TRBJ2-7; no check of the table's D call, TRBD2, against the DNA was made. TRBV21-1 counts as a pseudogene. The CDR3 spans 14 residues. In DNA form, the CDR3 reads TGTGCCAGCAGTAGTGCCCTAGCGGGAGGGCTGCAGTACTTC. The encoded protein is CASSSALAGGLQYF.

The chain has TRBV19 and TRBJ2-3; 8 bases agree with TRBD2. The CDR3 runs to 16 residues. After removal of 4 bases from V and 0 bases from J, the junction contained 6 bases not matched to a gene. Germline CDR1 and CDR2: LNHDA and SQIVND (reference sequence). The CDR3 nucleotides read TGTGCCAGTAGTAACCTCGGACTAGCTAGCACAGATACGCAGTATTTT. This encodes CASSNLGLASTDTQYF.

This clone appeared a single time. The chain couples TRBV5-1 to TRBJ2-1; a possible D gene is TRBD2 (6 bases). This CDR3 contains 15 residues. Germline V lookup: CDR1 SGHRS, CDR2 YFSETQ. Trimming removed 0 bases at V and 0 bases at J, with 7 bases between. The CDR3 sequence: CASSLDSGSYNEQFF. The CDR3 region has the DNA TGCGCCAGCAGCTTGGATAGCGGCTCCTACAATGAGCAGTTCTTC.

This rearrangement joins TRBV30 to TRBJ1-1; D is perhaps TRBD1 (5 bases). Germline V gives CDR1 GTSNPN, CDR2 SVGIG (reference sequence). The CDR3 is 13 amino acids. The V and J ends lost 4 bases and 5 bases respectively, with 14 bases between them. CDR3: CAWNKGRDTEAFF. Here the CDR3 DNA reads TGTGCCTGGAACAAGGGGAGGGATACTGAAGCTTTCTTT. Together with reference TRBV30 and TRBJ1-1, the CDR3 gives the full variable domain: SQTIHQWPATLVQPVGSPLSLECTVEGTSNPNLYWYRQAAGRGLQLLFYSVGIGQISSEVPQNLSASRPQDRQFILSSKKLLLSDSGFYLCAWNKGRDTEAFFGQGTRLTVV.

V and J are TRBV27 and TRBJ2-1; the D gene is possibly TRBD1 (7 bases). Germline CDR1 and CDR2: MNHEY and SMNVEV (reference sequence). This CDR3 contains 14 residues. Trimming stripped 5 bases from V and 2 bases from J, with 10 bases between. In DNA, the CDR3 is TGTGCCAGCAGTCCAGGGGGGACCTACAATGAGCAGTTCTTC. Protein sequence: CASSPGGTYNEQFF.

The chain combines TRBV28 with TRBJ1-1; D is perhaps TRBD1 (5 bases). V was clipped by 5 bases and J by 0 bases, with 13 bases between them. CDR3 size: 15 residues. Germline V gene sequence: CDR1 MDHEN, CDR2 SYDVKM. CDR3 residues: CASSPTDTMNTEAFF. DNA for the CDR3: TGTGCCAGCAGTCCGACAGACACCATGAACACTGAAGCTTTCTTT. Combining the CDR3 with reference TRBV28 and TRBJ1-1 gives the whole variable domain DVKVTQSSRYLVKRTGEKVFLECVQDMDHENMFWYRQDPGLGLRLIYFSYDVKMKEKGDIPEGYSVSREKKERFSLILESASTNQTSMYLCASSPTDTMNTEAFFGQGTRLTVV.

V gene TRBV29-1 combines with J gene TRBJ1-2, with D possibly matching TRBD1 (6 bases). With 4 bases removed from V and 2 bases from J, the gap between germline ends came to 14 bases. This CDR3 spans 14 amino acids. Germline CDR1 is SQVTM and CDR2 is ANQGSEA. CDR3 loop: CSVVKRGNNYGYTF. The DNA for the CDR3 is TGCAGCGTTGTCAAAAGGGGGAACAACTATGGCTACACCTTC.

This clone was counted once. The V and J genes are TRBV2 and TRBJ1-2, with TRBD1 identical over 9 bases. Trimming took 10 bases from V and 9 from J; bases not matched to a gene: 9. Per germline, CDR1 SNHLY and CDR2 FYNNEI. This CDR3 is built from 12 residues. CDR3 coding DNA: TGTGCCACCCCCTGGGACAGGGAGAGCTACACCTTC. Its translation is CATPWDRESYTF. Based on the CDR3 plus reference TRBV2 and TRBJ1-2, the full variable domain is EPEVTQTPSHQVTQMGQEVILRCVPISNHLYFYWYRQILGQKVEFLVSFYNNEISEKSEIFDDQFSVERPDGSNFTLKIRSTKLEDSAMYFCATPWDRESYTFGSGTRLTVV.

As regards this clone: One junction end does not reproduce the germline sequence, and a read error may be involved. The chain uses TRBV7-7 and TRBJ2-5; 10 bases are a match to TRBD1. CDR1 and CDR2 (germline): SSHAT, FNYEAQ (reference sequence). The CDR3 is 15 amino acids. The CDR3 DNA reads as TGTGCTAGCAGCTCGACCGGGACAGGGGACGAGACCCAGTACTTC. It yields the protein CASSSTGTGDETQYF.

This clone was observed once. V usage is TRBV19 and J usage is TRBJ2-5; TRBD2 matches at 13 bases. The germline V gene has CDR1 LNHDA and CDR2 SQIVND (reference sequence). The CDR3 spans 16 residues. V lost 1 base to trimming and J lost 4 bases; unmatched junction nucleotides: 3. CDR3 region: CASSIGRTSGRETQYF. The CDR3 DNA is TGTGCCAGTAGTATAGGGCGGACTAGCGGGAGAGAGACCCAGTACTTC.

J is TRBJ2-5 and V is TRBV2, with 9 bases fitting TRBD1. The CDR3 loop spans 14 amino acids. The V gene's germline CDR1 is SNHLY and CDR2 FYNNEI. V was clipped by 4 bases and J by 3 bases; unmatched bases: 3. The DNA of the CDR3 is TGTGCCAGCAGTGCAAGGACAGGGGAAGAGACCCAGTACTTC. It translates to CASSARTGEETQYF.

The rearrangement joins TRBV27 to TRBJ2-1, with 11 bases matching TRBD2. Germline V lookup: CDR1 MNHEY, CDR2 SMNVEV (reference sequence). The CDR3 contains 17 residues. With V trimmed by 9 bases and J by 4 bases, 14 bases remained unmatched. The CDR3 sequence is CASGTGWTSGWYNEQFF. DNA for the CDR3: TGTGCCAGTGGGACAGGCTGGACTAGCGGGTGGTACAATGAGCAGTTCTTC.

The genes are TRBV6-6 and TRBJ1-1; 8 positions agree with TRBD1. Unmatched junction bases numbered 3, after V lost 6 bases and J lost 0 bases. This CDR3 has 14 residues. The V gene's germline CDR1 is MNHNY and CDR2 SVGAGI (reference sequence). CDR3 in DNA: TGTGCCAGCAGGTCAGGGGGCATGAACACTGAAGCTTTCTTT. It translates to CASRSGGMNTEAFF.

This clone was recorded only once. CDR3: CASSGVWDRGMGETQYF. The CDR3 DNA follows: TGTGCCAGCAGTGGGGTATGGGACAGGGGAATGGGAGAGACCCAGTACTTC. The chain combines TRBV25-1 with TRBJ2-5; 10 nucleotides align to TRBD1. The CDR3 contains 17 residues. Germline assignment: CDR1 MGHDK and CDR2 SYGVNS. V was clipped by 4 bases and J by 4 bases; unmatched bases: 12.

The J gene is TRBJ2-1, the V gene TRBV27, with TRBD2 matching over 8 bases. Looked up from germline, CDR1 is MNHEY and CDR2 is SMNVEV (reference sequence). The CDR3 is 15 amino acids. V was pared by 3 bases and J by 3 bases, with 4 bases of the junction left unmatched. DNA of the CDR3: TGTGCCAGCAGTTTCTCGGGGGGGGTCTACAATGAGCAGTTCTTC. Translated: CASSFSGGVYNEQFF.

The gene calls are TRBV29-1 and TRBJ2-7, with 12 bases fitting TRBD2. V was pared by 4 bases and J by 3 bases, with 1 base of the junction left unmatched. Looked up from germline, CDR1 is SQVTM and CDR2 is ANQGSEA. The CDR3 consists of 13 residues. In nucleotides, the CDR3 is TGCAGCGTTGCGACTAGCGGGAGCTACGAGCAGTACTTC. Amino acid sequence: CSVATSGSYEQYF.

This chain joins TRBV5-1 and TRBJ2-1; TRBD2 matches 14 bases. The CDR3 loop spans 16 amino acids. Germline values: CDR1 SGHRS, CDR2 YFSETQ. The V gene end was trimmed by 4 bases and the J gene end by 14 bases; junction bases not matched to a gene: 14. The CDR3 coding sequence is TGCGCCAGCAGCCCAGGGACTAGCGGGAGTTTGAATTCGAAGTTCTTC. Amino acid sequence: CASSPGTSGSLNSKFF.

The chain couples TRBV4-1 to TRBJ2-1; 9 nucleotides match TRBD2. CDR3 length equals 15 residues. Germline V gene sequence: CDR1 MGHRA, CDR2 YSYEKL. Germline trimming cut 4 bases from V and 9 bases from J; bases unmatched to any gene: 10. In nucleotides, the CDR3 is TGCGCCAGCAGCCGTCCCGGGACTAGCCTTGGTGAGCAGTTCTTC. Encoded protein: CASSRPGTSLGEQFF.